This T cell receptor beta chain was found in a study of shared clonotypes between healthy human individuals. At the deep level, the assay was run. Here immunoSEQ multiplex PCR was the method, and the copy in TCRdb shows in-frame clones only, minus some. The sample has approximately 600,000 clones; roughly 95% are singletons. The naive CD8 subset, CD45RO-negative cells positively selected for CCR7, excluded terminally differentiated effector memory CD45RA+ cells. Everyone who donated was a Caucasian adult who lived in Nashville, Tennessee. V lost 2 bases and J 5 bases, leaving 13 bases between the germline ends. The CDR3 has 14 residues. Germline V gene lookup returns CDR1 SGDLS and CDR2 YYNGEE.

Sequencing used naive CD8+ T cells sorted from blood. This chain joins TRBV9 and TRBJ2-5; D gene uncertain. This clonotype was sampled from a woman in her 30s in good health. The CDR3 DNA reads TGTGCCAGCAGCGTGGCAGACCTTAGGGAGACCCAGTACTTC. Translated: CASSVADLRETQYF. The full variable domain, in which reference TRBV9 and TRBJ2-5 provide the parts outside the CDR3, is DSGVTQTPKHLITATGQRVTLRCSPRSGDLSVYWYQQSLDQGLQFLIQYYNGEERAKGNILERFSAQQFPDLHSELNLSSLELGDSALYFCASSVADLRETQYFGPGTRLLVL.